The 12 T cell receptor beta chains below all came from one sample that was sequenced in a study of blood T cells in healthy people across ages. Next came a second PCR, run for about 6 to 11 cycles, which used a sample-barcoded 5' primer along with a J-beta primer mix. Using its own MiXCR run on the 5' RACE reads, TCRdb lists one record per CDR3 protein. The repertoire includes approximately 690,000 distinct CDR3 sequences, roughly 53% of them detected once, and about two fifths sits in the top ten. The sequencing sample was made of blood. These receptors were collected from a man aged 55 to 70 in good health.

The chain uses TRBV10-1 and TRBJ2-3, with no clear D. Germline V gene data show CDR1 as WNHNN and CDR2 as SYGVQD (reference sequence). This CDR3 contains 13 residues. Trimming cost V 5 bases and J 6 bases, with 12 bases left between them. The CDR3 loop reads CASSPRIKDTQYF. CDR3 coding DNA: TGCGCCAGCAGTCCGAGGATCAAGGATACGCAGTATTTT.

This clonotype has more than one count but fewer than ten. The CDR3 bases are TGCAGCGGGGGGACCACAGATACGCAGTATTTT. It yields the protein CSGGTTDTQYF. The V call is TRBV29-1, the J call TRBJ2-3, with D perhaps matching TRBD1 or TRBD2 (5 bases each). Germline values: CDR1 SQVTM, CDR2 ANQGSEA. There are 11 residues in the CDR3. Between the trimmed V and J ends, which lost 7 bases and 2 bases, there was a span of 7 bases.

This clonotype has only a few counts. The chain recombines TRBV12-3 or TRBV12-4 with TRBJ1-2; 7 bases map to TRBD1. V was pared by 5 bases and J by 5 bases, with 8 bases of the junction left unmatched. The CDR3 extends over 14 amino acids. The CDR3 sequence is CASSPTGVRYGYTF. The CDR3 DNA reads TGTGCCAGCAGTCCTACAGGGGTCCGGTATGGCTACACCTTC.

The chain combines TRBV2 with TRBJ1-2; 8 nucleotides align to TRBD1. Trimming cost V 2 bases and J 6 bases; bases outside gene matches: 8. This CDR3 region has 15 residues. From germline, CDR1 is SNHLY and CDR2 FYNNEI. The CDR3, as DNA: TGTGCCAGCAGTGAACGGACAGGGTTAACCGATGGCTACACCTTC. This gives the protein CASSERTGLTDGYTF.

V gene TRBV11-2 combines with J gene TRBJ2-7, with D tentatively TRBD2 (5 bases). There are 15 residues in the CDR3. Trimming took off 4 bases at V and 0 bases at J, with 13 bases between the two ends. Germline-derived CDR1 and CDR2 are SGHAT and FQNNGV. The CDR3 DNA follows: TGTGCCAGCAGCTCGTCCGGGATTTTCTCCTACGAGCAGTACTTC. This gives the protein CASSSSGIFSYEQYF. Variable domain in full (rest from reference TRBV11-2 and TRBJ2-7): EAGVAQSPRYKIIEKRQSVAFWCNPISGHATLYWYQQILGQGPKLLIQFQNNGVVDDSQLPKDRFSAERLKGVDSTLKIQPAKLEDSAVYLCASSSSGIFSYEQYFGPGTRLTVT.

The J gene is TRBJ1-2, the V gene TRBV6-1, with a tentative D call TRBD1 (5 bases). Trimming removed 0 bases at V and 4 bases at J, with 12 bases between. The CDR3 consists of 15 residues. CDR1 and CDR2 from the germline V gene are MNHNS and SASEGT. This CDR3 reads CASSEATRGAYGYTF. In DNA form, the CDR3 reads TGTGCCAGCAGTGAAGCGACTAGAGGGGCCTATGGCTACACCTTC.

This sequence joins TRBV2 and TRBJ2-7; D is unresolved. The ends were cut back, 8 bases at V and 7 bases at J, with 18 bases in the middle. The CDR3 extends over 13 amino acids. Germline CDR1 reads SNHLY; CDR2 reads FYNNEI. This chain's CDR3 is CASQLESYNEQYF. The CDR3 region has the DNA TGTGCCAGCCAATTGGAATCCTACAATGAGCAGTACTTC.

This rearrangement joins TRBV5-5 to TRBJ1-2; 9 bases agree with TRBD1. J gave up 3 bases and V 4 bases, and 4 bases lay outside the gene matches. This CDR3 contains 14 residues. The germline CDR1 and CDR2 sequences are SGHKS and YYEKEE (reference sequence). Here the CDR3 DNA reads TGTGCCAGCAGCGCGGGACAGGGCGACTATGGCTACACCTTC. Protein: CASSAGQGDYGYTF.

The chain couples TRBV11-2 to TRBJ1-3; D gene uncertain. The CDR3 has 15 amino acids. CDR1 is SGHAT and CDR2 is FQNNGV in the germline V gene. Trimming took off 3 bases at V and 0 bases at J, with 9 bases between the two ends. As DNA, the CDR3 is TGTGCCAGCAGCTTTTCTGACGGCTCTGGAAACACCATATATTTT. This encodes CASSFSDGSGNTIYF.

The genes are TRBV7-6 and TRBJ2-3; D unresolved. Trimming shortened V by 0 bases and J by 0 bases, and 7 bases separated the two germline ends. CDR3 length: 15 amino acids. Per germline, CDR1 SGHVS and CDR2 FNYEAQ. CDR3 nucleotides: TGTGCCAGCAGCTTAGCACAGTCTAGCACAGATACGCAGTATTTT. Translation gives CASSLAQSSTDTQYF. The variable domain in full, with the rest retrieved from reference TRBV7-6 and TRBJ2-3, is GAGVSQSPRYKVTKRGQDVALRCDPISGHVSLYWYRQALGQGPEFLTYFNYEAQQDKSGLPNDRFSAERPEGSISTLTIQRTEQRDSAMYRCASSLAQSSTDTQYFGPGTRLTVL.

The count of this clonotype is one. The J gene is TRBJ2-3, the V gene TRBV24-1, with 12 positions matching TRBD1. After removal of 4 bases from V and 6 bases from J, the junction contained 10 bases not matched to a gene. CDR1 and CDR2 (germline): KGHDR, SFDVKD. The CDR3 has 17 amino acids. CDR3 coding DNA: TGTGCCACCAGTGAAGCCGGGACAGGGGGCTTGGCTGATACGCAGTATTTT. Its protein is CATSEAGTGGLADTQYF.

This clonotype was counted a few times. The chain links TRBV12-3 or TRBV12-4 to TRBJ2-5; 10 nucleotides agree with TRBD1. V dropped 4 bases and J dropped 2; count of bases not matched to a gene: 4. The length of the CDR3 is 15 residues. The CDR3 protein is CASSSRDRGQETQYF. CDR3 nucleotides: TGTGCCAGCAGTTCCCGGGACAGGGGTCAAGAGACCCAGTACTTC.